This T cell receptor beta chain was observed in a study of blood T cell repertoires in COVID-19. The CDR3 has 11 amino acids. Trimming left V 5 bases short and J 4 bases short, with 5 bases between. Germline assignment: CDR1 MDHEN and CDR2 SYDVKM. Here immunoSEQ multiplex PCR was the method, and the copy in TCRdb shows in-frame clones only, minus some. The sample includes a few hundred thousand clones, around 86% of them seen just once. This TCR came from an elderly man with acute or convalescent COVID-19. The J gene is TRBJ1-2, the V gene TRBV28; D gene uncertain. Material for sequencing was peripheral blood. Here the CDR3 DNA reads TGTGCCAGCAGTGGCAGCTATGGCTACACCTTC. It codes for CASSGSYGYTF.